The subject of this entry is one T cell receptor beta chain. Its specificity is not known. This sample was taken from a study of cytomegalovirus exposure and HLA in healthy donors. For the study at large: Early release data held around 82 million unique TCRs from HLA-typed donors.

Study-wide findings and caveats: Fewer N-insertions (relative to the approximately 700-donor mean) were reportedly seen in an Asian-associated ancestry cluster in a later analysis. Trimming of TCR beta V- and J-genes showed a link, identified in a later analysis, to a missense DCLRE1C variant.

Germline V gene lookup returns CDR1 SGHTA and CDR2 FQGNSA. Trimming took 5 bases from V and 4 from J, leaving 17 bases between them. The CDR3 loop spans 15 amino acids. Researchers ran the PCR with 60 Vbeta and 13 Jbeta primers. Clones were sequenced by immunoSEQ multiplex PCR, and TCRdb holds only the in-frame ones, with some missing. This sample has roughly 62,000 clones, with approximately 75% found just once. V is TRBV7-2 and J is TRBJ1-1; TRBD1 might be the D (6 bases). This receptor was obtained from a young woman in good health and CMV-seronegative. The sequencing sample was made of PBMCs. The CDR3 bases are TGTGCCAGCAGCCCCACCGGACAGCGGTTCACTGAAGCTTTCTTT. This codes for CASSPTGQRFTEAFF.